Reported below is one TCR beta chain. The antigen is unknown. Clones were sequenced by immunoSEQ multiplex PCR, and TCRdb holds only the in-frame ones, with some missing. Of roughly 76,000 clones detected, around nine tenths appear once; the ten largest clones hold 2.5%. The CDR3 length is 13 residues. With V trimmed by 3 bases and J by 5 bases, 3 bases remained unmatched. Germline-derived CDR1 and CDR2 are SQVTM and ANQGSEA. The data are from a study of OX40 agonist ivuxolimab in advanced cancers. Overall study context: Patients received ivuxolimab, an agonistic anti-OX40 (CD134) antibody. Every 2 weeks, patients got intravenous ivuxolimab at one of six dose levels (0.01-10 mg/kg). General observations from the study: Partial responders receiving 0.1-3.0 mg/kg showed among the lowest clonal expansion. Antigen specificity of clonally expanded peripheral T cells was not established.

The source material was CD4+ or CD8+ T cells sorted from blood, sampled in a trial of the OX40 agonist ivuxolimab. The chain links TRBV29-1 to TRBJ2-7, with 11 bases that match TRBD1. This clonotype was obtained from an adult with an advanced solid tumor such as melanoma, head and neck, liver or kidney cancer. Written as DNA, the CDR3 is TGCAGCGTTGAGGACAGGGGGCGGAACGAGCAGTACTTC. Its protein product is CSVEDRGRNEQYF.